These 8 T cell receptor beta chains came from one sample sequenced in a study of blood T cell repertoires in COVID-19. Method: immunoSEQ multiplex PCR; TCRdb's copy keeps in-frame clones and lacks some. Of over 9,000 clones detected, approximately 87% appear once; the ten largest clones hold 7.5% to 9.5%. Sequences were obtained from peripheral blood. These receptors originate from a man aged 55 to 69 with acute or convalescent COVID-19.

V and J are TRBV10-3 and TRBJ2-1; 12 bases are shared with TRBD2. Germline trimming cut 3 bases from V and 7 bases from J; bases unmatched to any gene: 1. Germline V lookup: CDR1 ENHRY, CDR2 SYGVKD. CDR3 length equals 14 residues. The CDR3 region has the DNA TGTGCCATCAGTGATGGACTAGCGGGAAATGAGCAGTTCTTC. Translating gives CAISDGLAGNEQFF.

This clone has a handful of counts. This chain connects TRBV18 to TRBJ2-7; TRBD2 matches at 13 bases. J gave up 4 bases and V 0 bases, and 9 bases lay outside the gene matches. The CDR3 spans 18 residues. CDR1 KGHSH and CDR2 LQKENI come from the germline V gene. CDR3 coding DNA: TGTGCCAGCTCACCACCAGTCACTAGCGGGAGGGCCGTATACGAGCAGTACTTC. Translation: CASSPPVTSGRAVYEQYF.

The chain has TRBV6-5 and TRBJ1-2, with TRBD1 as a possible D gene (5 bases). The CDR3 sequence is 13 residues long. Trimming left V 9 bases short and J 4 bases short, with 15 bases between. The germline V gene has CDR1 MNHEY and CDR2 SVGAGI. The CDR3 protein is CASTEVQGYGYTF. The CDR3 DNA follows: TGTGCCAGTACTGAGGTGCAGGGCTATGGCTACACCTTC.

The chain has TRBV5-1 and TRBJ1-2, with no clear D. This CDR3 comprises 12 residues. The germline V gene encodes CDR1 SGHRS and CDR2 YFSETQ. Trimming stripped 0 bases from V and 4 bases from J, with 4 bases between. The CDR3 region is CASSLVGYGYTF. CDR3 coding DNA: TGCGCCAGCAGCTTGGTCGGCTATGGCTACACCTTC.

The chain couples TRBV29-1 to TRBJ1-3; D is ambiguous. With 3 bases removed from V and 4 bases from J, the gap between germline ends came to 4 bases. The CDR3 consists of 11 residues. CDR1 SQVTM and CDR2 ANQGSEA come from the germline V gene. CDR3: CSVDLGNTIYF. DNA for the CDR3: TGCAGCGTTGATCTCGGAAACACCATATATTTT.

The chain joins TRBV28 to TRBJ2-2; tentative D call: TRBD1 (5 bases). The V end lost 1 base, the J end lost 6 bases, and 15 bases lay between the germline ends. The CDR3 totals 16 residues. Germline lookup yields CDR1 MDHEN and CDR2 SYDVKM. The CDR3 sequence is CASSLSWTTKAGELFF. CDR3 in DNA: TGTGCCAGCAGTTTATCCTGGACAACAAAGGCCGGGGAGCTGTTTTTT. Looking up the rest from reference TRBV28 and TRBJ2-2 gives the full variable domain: DVKVTQSSRYLVKRTGEKVFLECVQDMDHENMFWYRQDPGLGLRLIYFSYDVKMKEKGDIPEGYSVSREKKERFSLILESASTNQTSMYLCASSLSWTTKAGELFFGEGSRLTVL.

CDR3 protein: CASSQVPLDRGKFSTEAFF. In DNA form, the CDR3 reads TGTGCCAGCAGCCAAGTCCCCCTGGACAGGGGGAAGTTTTCGACTGAAGCTTTCTTT. The chain combines TRBV3-1 (or the pseudogene TRBV3-2) with TRBJ1-1; 10 bases fit TRBD1. The germline V gene has CDR1 LGHDT and CDR2 YNNKEL (reference sequence). The CDR3 covers 19 residues. The trim removed 1 base at V and 5 bases at J, leaving 16 bases unmatched.

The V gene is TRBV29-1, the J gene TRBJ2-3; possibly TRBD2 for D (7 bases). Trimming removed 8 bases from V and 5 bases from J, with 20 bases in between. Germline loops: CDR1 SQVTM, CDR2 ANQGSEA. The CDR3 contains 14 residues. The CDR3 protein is CSTEGGRELDTQYF. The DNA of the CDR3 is TGCAGCACCGAGGGGGGGCGGGAGTTAGATACGCAGTATTTT.